These 5 T cell receptor beta chains were all obtained from the same sample, sequenced in a study of T cells after yellow fever vaccination. TCRdb itself ran the 5' RACE reads through MiXCR, one entry per CDR3 protein. The sample has 70,000 or so distinct CDR3 sequences; approximately 5% are singletons. Sequenced here: CD4+ T cells sorted from PBMCs, sampled roughly 14 days after the first yellow fever vaccination. These receptor sequences come from a man aged 18 to 35 who received the YFV17D yellow fever vaccine.

This clonotype was seen ten or more times. The V call is TRBV4-1, the J call TRBJ2-4; no firm D call. Germline loops: CDR1 MGHRA, CDR2 YSYEKL. Trimming stripped 5 bases from V and 0 bases from J, with 11 bases between. The CDR3 sequence is 15 residues long. CDR3 coding DNA: TGCGCCAGCAGCTCCCCCAGCCTAGCCAAAAACATTCAGTACTTC. Translation: CASSSPSLAKNIQYF.

This clonotype has at least ten counts. The genes are TRBV20-1 and TRBJ1-1; no reliable D call. The V end was cut by 3 bases, the J end by 7 bases, with 12 bases between. This CDR3 is built from 12 residues. Germline V lookup: CDR1 DFQATT, CDR2 SNEGSKA (reference sequence). CDR3 region: CSASRRGVEAFF. The CDR3 nucleotides read TGCAGTGCTAGCAGGCGTGGGGTTGAAGCTTTCTTT.

This clonotype was observed at least ten times. The chain joins TRBV7-3 to TRBJ2-2, with TRBD2 as a possible D gene (6 bases). Germline values: CDR1 SGHTA, CDR2 FQGTGA. The CDR3 contains 13 residues. Deletions cut 5 bases from V and 4 bases from J, with 8 bases between. CDR3 nucleotide sequence: TGTGCCAGCAGCCCGACTAGCACCGGGGAGCTGTTTTTT. Its translation is CASSPTSTGELFF.

As for this clonotype: A much bigger clone sits one base away, suggesting this may be a read error. The chain combines TRBV5-1 with TRBJ1-2; D is perhaps TRBD1 (5 bases). This CDR3 has 13 residues. CDR1 is SGHRS and CDR2 is YFSETQ in the germline V gene. V was shortened by 5 bases and J by 6 bases, with 14 bases between the two germline ends. CDR3 amino acids: CASSPHGHHGYTF. In nucleotides, the CDR3 is TGCGCCAGCAGTCCCCACGGACATCATGGCTACACCTTC.

This clonotype was recorded a few times. The chain carries TRBV7-2 and TRBJ2-7, with TRBD1 matching 8 bases. V shed 6 bases, J shed 4 bases, and the junction held 11 bases outside the gene matches. CDR1 and CDR2 (germline): SGHTA, FQGNSA. The CDR3 consists of 15 residues. This CDR3 reads CASRPGGAMGYEQYF. As DNA, the CDR3 is TGTGCCAGCAGGCCAGGGGGCGCGATGGGTTACGAGCAGTACTTC.